Presented here are 5 T cell receptor beta chains from one specimen sequenced in a study of T cells after yellow fever vaccination. TCRdb reprocessed the 5' RACE reads with MiXCR, giving one entry per CDR3 protein. The sample lists about 210,000 distinct CDR3 sequences; 2.5% to 3.5% were seen once. The starting material was CD4+ T cells sorted from PBMCs, obtained 10 days after the yellow fever booster vaccination. The receptors shown here come from a man aged 18 to 30 who received the YFV17D yellow fever vaccine.

This rearrangement joins TRBV28 to TRBJ1-2; the match to TRBD1 covers 8 bases. Trimming removed 3 bases from V and 3 bases from J; junction bases left unmatched: 12. There are 17 residues in the CDR3. Germline V gives CDR1 MDHEN, CDR2 SYDVKM. In DNA form, the CDR3 reads TGTGCCAGCAGTTTTTCTACAGGGACAGGATTCCACTATGGCTACACCTTC. Residues: CASSFSTGTGFHYGYTF.

This clonotype occurred many times. V usage is TRBV7-2 and J usage is TRBJ2-6; no definite D call. Trimming removed 0 bases at V and 2 bases at J, with 2 bases between. Germline V gene sequence: CDR1 SGHTA, CDR2 FQGNSA. The CDR3 is made up of 14 amino acids. Here the CDR3 reads CASSLATGANVLTF. Written as DNA, the CDR3 is TGTGCCAGCAGCTTAGCGACTGGGGCCAACGTCCTGACTTTC. Full variable domain (rest looked up from reference TRBV7-2 and TRBJ2-6): GAGVSQSPSNKVTEKGKDVELRCDPISGHTALYWYRQSLGQGLEFLIYFQGNSAPDKSGLPSDRFSAERTGGSVSTLTIQRTQQEDSAVYLCASSLATGANVLTFGAGSRLTVL.

This clonotype was observed a handful of times. The J gene is TRBJ1-5, the V gene TRBV11-2; 7 nucleotides match TRBD1. The CDR3 is 14 amino acids. From germline, CDR1 is SGHAT and CDR2 FQNNGV. The V segment lost 5 bases and the J segment 8 bases; nucleotides outside the gene matches: 9. The CDR3 sequence: CASSPRQGVEPQHF. CDR3 in DNA: TGTGCCAGCAGCCCACGACAGGGAGTGGAGCCCCAGCATTTT.

The chain joins TRBV7-2 to TRBJ2-7; TRBD2 agrees at 11 bases. CDR3 size: 14 residues. The germline V gene encodes CDR1 SGHTA and CDR2 FQGNSA. Trimming at V came to 2 bases and at J to 3 bases, leaving 0 bases not matched to a gene. CDR3 amino acids: CASSLTSGSYEQYF. As DNA, the CDR3 is TGTGCCAGCAGCTTAACTAGCGGGAGCTACGAGCAGTACTTC.

This clonotype was observed a few times. The chain couples TRBV28 to TRBJ2-1, with no clear D. Germline V gene sequence: CDR1 MDHEN, CDR2 SYDVKM. Trimming took off 5 bases at V and 5 bases at J, with 16 bases between the two ends. CDR3 length equals 15 residues. In DNA, the CDR3 is TGTGCCAGCAGTCCCCCCCCGTCACAAAACAATGAGCAGTTCTTC. Translation gives CASSPPPSQNNEQFF.